This T cell receptor (beta chain) was found in a study of T cell changes during pregnancy in multiple sclerosis. Produced via immunoSEQ multiplex PCR; TCRdb's table is partial and in-frame only. The table has more than 20,000 clones, about 93% seen once. Germline lookup yields CDR1 MDHEN and CDR2 SYDVKM. V lost 3 bases and J lost 4; bases outside the gene matches: 3. There are 14 residues in the CDR3. The gene calls are TRBV28 and TRBJ2-7, with 10 positions matching TRBD1. The input for sequencing was CD8+ T cells from peripheral blood mononuclear cells, taken in the third trimester of pregnancy. This TCR derives from a female donor with multiple sclerosis, enrolled in a pregnancy study. The CDR3 DNA follows: TGTGCCAGCAGTTTGGACAGGGGGGGGTACGAGCAGTACTTC. This encodes CASSLDRGGYEQYF.